This T cell receptor (beta chain) was sequenced for a study of blood T cell repertoires in COVID-19 (dated by TCRdb to the early 2020s). About the study as a whole: The collaborator samples originated in the United States, Italy and Spain and spanned the acute and convalescent phases of COVID-19. The material from the prospective study consisted of cDNA or gDNA derived from T cells, B-cell-depleted T cells, or PBMCs. Subjects who had been exposed to COVID-19, were actively infected with it, or had recovered from it provided the deeply sampled blood TCRbeta repertoires that made up the dataset. A freely available public database, intended as a resource for researchers studying the immune response to SARS-CoV-2, is where the repertoires were released. Samples came from the ongoing ImmuneRACE study (first 160 participants) plus 1,254 subjects from 6 global collaborators. A de-identified subject ID, COVID-19 status, age in years and sex were almost always included in the sample metadata. HLA class I and class II types, where available, came from metadata supplied by the sample provider rather than from assay-based typing. Paper-wide results and their limitations: The amount of clinical and demographic metadata varied by source and participant and was provided uncurated.

Note on this clone: The clone's antigen remains unknown. Base qualities are not at hand, and no much larger clone is one base apart.

TCRbeta CDR3 regions were amplified from genomic DNA using the immunoSEQ Assay, a bias-controlled multiplex PCR. In the source study's methods: Nucleated cell counts per sample were estimated from amplification of reference gene primers within the assay. Sequence reads were collapsed and filtered to measure the absolute abundance of every unique TCRbeta CDR3 rearrangement. For each sample, productive Simpson clonality was calculated as the square root of Simpson's diversity index across productive rearrangements. The table comes from immuneACCESS by way of TCRdb, which keeps in-frame sequences with V and J called. Part of the clones is missing from these tables; in studies checked, under half for an unresolved V gene and the rest for unknown reasons. The DNA was the basis for D and trimming; V, J and clone size are from that table. The sample table holds around 60,000 clones, of which around four fifths were seen once. The ten most abundant clones make up approximately 21% of the sample.

At one collaborating source in Seattle, patients were enrolled during active infection and were followed longitudinally through the course of disease. Each collaborating institution followed its own protocols to collect whole blood in K2EDTA tubes. For TCRbeta analysis, collaborator samples were shipped as frozen whole blood, as isolated PBMCs, or as DNA extracted from either sample type. V sheds 4 bases and J sheds 5 bases, leaving 11 bases between their ends. CDR1 and CDR2 are drawn from the germline V gene: MNHEY, SVGAGI. The CDR3 runs 13 amino acids, cysteine and phenylalanine included. Only CDR3 DNA remains: 39 bases, in frame from the first base.

The origin of this receptor is a man aged 25-45 years with COVID-19, enrolled during active disease. The sequenced material came from peripheral blood. The V and J segments used are TRBV6-5 and TRBJ1-2; no D gene is confidently identified. The CDR3 reads CASSLQRSYGYTF. The DNA reads TGTGCCAGCAGTTTACAGAGATCTTATGGCTACACCTTC.